The clone carrying this TCR beta chain has at least ten counts. Time point given: newly diagnosed GD, antithyroid drugs for less than 3 months. The TCR library used RNA extracted from PBMCs. The sample belongs to a study of regulatory T cells in long-lasting Graves disease. V dropped 6 bases and J dropped 6; count of bases not matched to a gene: 0. CDR3 length: 12 residues. CDR1 and CDR2 from the germline V gene are MDHEN and SYDVKM. Researchers made TCR beta libraries by using iRepertoire HTBI primers and running Arm-PCR on CDR3 regions. A single record per CDR3 protein comes from TCRdb applying MiXCR to the multiplex PCR reads. The sample has hundreds of thousands of distinct CDR3 sequences; around 17% are singletons. The data also belong to a second study, concerning T cells in Graves' hyperthyroidism and ophthalmopathy.

This receptor was taken from a woman aged 25 to 39 with Graves disease. The sequencing used peripheral blood mononuclear cells (PBMCs), collected at new diagnosis, from a patient treated with antithyroid drugs. The chain uses TRBV28 and TRBJ2-7; 12 positions agree with TRBD2. The CDR3 is CASRTSGSEQYF. CDR3 in DNA: TGTGCCAGCAGGACTAGCGGGAGCGAGCAGTACTTC.